The sequence of this T cell receptor (beta chain) was determined in a study of cytomegalovirus exposure and HLA in healthy donors. V lost 5 bases and J lost 2, with 7 bases in between. The CDR3 runs to 12 residues. The V gene's germline CDR1 is SEHNR and CDR2 FQNEAQ (reference sequence). The PCR ran on 60 Vbeta and 13 Jbeta primers. The data were produced by immunoSEQ multiplex PCR, yet TCRdb's version contains in-frame clones alone and is incomplete. The repertoire holds fewer than 200,000 clones, with under 90% as singletons. This receptor was obtained from a male donor in good health and CMV-seronegative. V is TRBV7-9 and J is TRBJ2-7; the D gene is possibly TRBD1 (5 bases). Source material: PBMCs. The CDR3 sequence: CASSKGTYEQYF. In nucleotides, the CDR3 is TGTGCCAGCAGCAAGGGGACCTACGAGCAGTACTTC.